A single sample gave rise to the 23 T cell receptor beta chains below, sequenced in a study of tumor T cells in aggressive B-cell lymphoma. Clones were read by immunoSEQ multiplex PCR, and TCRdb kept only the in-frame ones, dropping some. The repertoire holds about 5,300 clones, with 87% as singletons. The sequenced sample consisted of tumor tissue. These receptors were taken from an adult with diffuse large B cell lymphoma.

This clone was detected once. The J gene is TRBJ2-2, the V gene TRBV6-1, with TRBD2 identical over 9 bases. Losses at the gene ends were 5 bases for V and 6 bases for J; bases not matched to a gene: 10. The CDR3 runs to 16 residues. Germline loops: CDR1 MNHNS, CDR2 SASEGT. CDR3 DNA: TGTGCCAGCAGTCAAGACGGGAGCGGGAGGTCCGGGGAGCTGTTTTTT. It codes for CASSQDGSGRSGELFF.

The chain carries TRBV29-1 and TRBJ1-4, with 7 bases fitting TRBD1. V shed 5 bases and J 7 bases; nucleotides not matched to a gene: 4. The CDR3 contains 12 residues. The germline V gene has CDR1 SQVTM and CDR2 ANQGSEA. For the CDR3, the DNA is TGCAGCGTTCTTACAGGGGCTGAAAAACTGTTTTTT. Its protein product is CSVLTGAEKLFF.

CDR3 nucleotides: TGTGCCAGCAGCTCCTTCGGGACAGAACTCTATGGCTACACCTTC. Its translation is CASSSFGTELYGYTF. The rearrangement joins TRBV7-2 to TRBJ1-2; 7 bases are a match to TRBD1. Trimming cost V 4 bases and J 4 bases; bases outside gene matches: 9. Per germline, CDR1 SGHTA and CDR2 FQGNSA. The CDR3 length is 15 residues.

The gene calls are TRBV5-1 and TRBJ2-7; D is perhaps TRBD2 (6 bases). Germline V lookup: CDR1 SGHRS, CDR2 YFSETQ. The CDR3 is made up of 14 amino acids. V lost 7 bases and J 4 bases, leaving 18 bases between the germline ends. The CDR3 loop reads CASSLLGGRYEQYF. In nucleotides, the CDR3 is TGCGCCAGCTCCCTACTCGGGGGTAGGTACGAGCAGTACTTC. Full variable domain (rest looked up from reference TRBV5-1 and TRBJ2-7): KAGVTQTPRYLIKTRGQQVTLSCSPISGHRSVSWYQQTPGQGLQFLFEYFSETQRNKGNFPGRFSGRQFSNSRSEMNVSTLELGDSALYLCASSLLGGRYEQYFGPGTRLTVT.

The CDR3 nucleotides are TGTGCCACCCACCGGGACAGCGCCTACGAGCAGTACTTC. Residues: CATHRDSAYEQYF. This chain links TRBV6-6 with TRBJ2-7; 7 nucleotides agree with TRBD1. CDR1 is MNHNY and CDR2 is SVGAGI in the germline V gene (reference sequence). This CDR3 spans 13 amino acids. The V and J ends lost 10 bases and 2 bases, in that order; junction bases with no gene match: 8.

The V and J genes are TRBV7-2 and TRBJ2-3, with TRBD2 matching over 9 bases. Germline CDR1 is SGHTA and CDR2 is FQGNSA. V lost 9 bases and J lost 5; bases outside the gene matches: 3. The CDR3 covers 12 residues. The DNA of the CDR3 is TGTGCCAGTGGACTAGCGATAGATACGCAGTATTTT. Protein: CASGLAIDTQYF.

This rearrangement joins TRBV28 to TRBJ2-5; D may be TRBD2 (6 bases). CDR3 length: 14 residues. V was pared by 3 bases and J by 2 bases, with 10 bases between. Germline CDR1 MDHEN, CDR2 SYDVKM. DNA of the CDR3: TGTGCCAGCAGTTTCGGGGCGGGGCAAGAGACCCAGTACTTC. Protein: CASSFGAGQETQYF.

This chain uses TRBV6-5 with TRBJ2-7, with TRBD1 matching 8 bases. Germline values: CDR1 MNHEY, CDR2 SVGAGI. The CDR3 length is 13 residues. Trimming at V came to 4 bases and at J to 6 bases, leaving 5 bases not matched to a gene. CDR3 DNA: TGTGCCAGCAGTTCCTCGGGGACAGGCGAGCAGTACTTC. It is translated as CASSSSGTGEQYF.

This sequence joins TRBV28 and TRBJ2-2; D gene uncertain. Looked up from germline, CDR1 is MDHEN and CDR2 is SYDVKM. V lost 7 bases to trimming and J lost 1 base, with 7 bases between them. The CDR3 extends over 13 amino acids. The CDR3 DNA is TGTGCCAGCACCAATCAGAACACCGGGGAGCTGTTTTTT. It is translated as CASTNQNTGELFF.

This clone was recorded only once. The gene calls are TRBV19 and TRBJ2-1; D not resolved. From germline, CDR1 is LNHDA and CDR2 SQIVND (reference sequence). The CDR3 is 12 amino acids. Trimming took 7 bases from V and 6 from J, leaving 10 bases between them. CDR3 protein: CASNYRGNEQFF. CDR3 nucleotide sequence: TGTGCCAGTAACTACCGAGGCAATGAGCAGTTCTTC.

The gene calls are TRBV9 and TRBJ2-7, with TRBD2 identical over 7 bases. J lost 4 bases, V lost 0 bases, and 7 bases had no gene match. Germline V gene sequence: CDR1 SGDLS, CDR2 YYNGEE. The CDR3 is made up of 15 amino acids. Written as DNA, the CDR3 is TGTGCCAGCAGCGTAGGGCCTAGCGGAAGGTACGAGCAGTACTTC. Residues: CASSVGPSGRYEQYF.

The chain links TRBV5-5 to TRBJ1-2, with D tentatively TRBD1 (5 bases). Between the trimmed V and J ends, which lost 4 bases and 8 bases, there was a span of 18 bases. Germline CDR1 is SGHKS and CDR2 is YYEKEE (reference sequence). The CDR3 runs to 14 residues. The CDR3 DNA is TGTGCCAGCAGCCCAGGGCCCCTCGACCGGGGCTACACCTTC. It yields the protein CASSPGPLDRGYTF.

CDR3 protein: CAINQGGGNQPQHF. The CDR3 DNA reads as TGTGCCATCAACCAGGGCGGTGGCAATCAGCCCCAGCATTTT. This rearrangement joins TRBV2 to TRBJ1-5; D possibly corresponds to TRBD1 (5 bases). Trimming stripped 10 bases from V and 2 bases from J, with 15 bases between. Per the germline V gene, CDR1 is SNHLY and CDR2 is FYNNEI. The CDR3 consists of 14 residues.

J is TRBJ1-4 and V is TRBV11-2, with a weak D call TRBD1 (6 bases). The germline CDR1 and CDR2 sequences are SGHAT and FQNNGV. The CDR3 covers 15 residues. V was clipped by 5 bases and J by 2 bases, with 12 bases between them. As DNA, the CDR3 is TGTGCCAGCAGCCCAGCGGGACACACTAATGAAAAACTGTTTTTT. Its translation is CASSPAGHTNEKLFF.

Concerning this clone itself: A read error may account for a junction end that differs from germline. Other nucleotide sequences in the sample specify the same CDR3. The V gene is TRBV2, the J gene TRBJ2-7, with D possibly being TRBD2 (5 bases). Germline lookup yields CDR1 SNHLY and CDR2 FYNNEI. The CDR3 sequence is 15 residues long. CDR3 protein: CASSESLLADYEQYF. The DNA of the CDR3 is TGTGCCAGTAGTGAAAGTCTCCTAGCCGACTACGAGCAGTACTTC.

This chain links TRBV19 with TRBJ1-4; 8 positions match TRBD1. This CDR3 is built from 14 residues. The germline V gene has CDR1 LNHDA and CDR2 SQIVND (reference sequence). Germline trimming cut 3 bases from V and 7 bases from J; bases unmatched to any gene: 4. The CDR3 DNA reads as TGTGCCAGTAGTATGGGCAGGGGGCTTGAAAAACTGTTTTTT. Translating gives CASSMGRGLEKLFF. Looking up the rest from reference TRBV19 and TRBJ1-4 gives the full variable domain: DGGITQSPKYLFRKEGQNVTLSCEQNLNHDAMYWYRQDPGQGLRLIYYSQIVNDFQKGDIAEGYSVSREKKESFPLTVTSAQKNPTAFYLCASSMGRGLEKLFFGSGTQLSVL.

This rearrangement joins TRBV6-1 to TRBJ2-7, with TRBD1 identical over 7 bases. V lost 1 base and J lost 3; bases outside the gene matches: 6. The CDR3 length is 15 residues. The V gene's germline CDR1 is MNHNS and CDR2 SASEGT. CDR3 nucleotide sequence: TGTGCCAGCAGTGAAGTGACAGGGAGCTTCTACGAGCAGTACTTC. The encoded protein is CASSEVTGSFYEQYF.

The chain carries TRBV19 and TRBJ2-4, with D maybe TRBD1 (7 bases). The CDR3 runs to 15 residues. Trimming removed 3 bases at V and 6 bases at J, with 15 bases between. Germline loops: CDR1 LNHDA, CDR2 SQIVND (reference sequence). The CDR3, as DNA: TGTGCCAGTAGTATCTACAGGGGACTCGGAAACATTCAGTACTTC. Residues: CASSIYRGLGNIQYF.

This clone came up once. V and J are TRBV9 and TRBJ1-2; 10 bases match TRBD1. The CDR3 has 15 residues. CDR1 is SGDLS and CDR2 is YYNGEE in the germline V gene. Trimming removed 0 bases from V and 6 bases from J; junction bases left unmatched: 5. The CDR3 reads CASSVAVGTGDGYTF. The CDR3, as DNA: TGTGCCAGCAGCGTAGCGGTCGGGACAGGGGATGGCTACACCTTC.

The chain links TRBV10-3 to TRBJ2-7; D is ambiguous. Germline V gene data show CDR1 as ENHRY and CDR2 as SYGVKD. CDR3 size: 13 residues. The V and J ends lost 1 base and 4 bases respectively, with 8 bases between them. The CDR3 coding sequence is TGTGCCATCAGTGAGTGGCAGGATTACGAGCAGTACTTC. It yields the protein CAISEWQDYEQYF.

CDR3: CASSSEFQTGELFF. In nucleotides, the CDR3 is TGTGCCAGCAGCTCGGAGTTCCAAACCGGGGAGCTGTTTTTT. This chain joins TRBV11-3 and TRBJ2-2; D remains unclear. This CDR3 has 14 residues. Germline CDR1 reads SGHNT; CDR2 reads YENEEA. Trimming took 4 bases from V and 5 from J, leaving 11 bases between them.

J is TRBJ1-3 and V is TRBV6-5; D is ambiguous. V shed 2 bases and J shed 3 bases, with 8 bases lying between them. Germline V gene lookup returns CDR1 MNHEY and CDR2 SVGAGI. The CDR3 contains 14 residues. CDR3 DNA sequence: TGTGCCAGCAGTTACGAGGGAATTGGAAACACCATATATTTT. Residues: CASSYEGIGNTIYF.

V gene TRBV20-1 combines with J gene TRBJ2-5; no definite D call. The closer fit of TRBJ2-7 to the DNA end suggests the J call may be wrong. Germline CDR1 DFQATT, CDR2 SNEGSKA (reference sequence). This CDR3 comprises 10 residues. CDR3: CSASNYEQYF. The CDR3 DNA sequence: TGCAGTGCTAGCAACTACGAGCAGTACTTC.